There are a few counts of the clone carrying this T cell receptor (beta chain). Semi-nested PCR with Nested Universal Primer A followed constant-region reverse priming of full-length variable regions. TCRdb reanalysed the 5' RACE reads using MiXCR and keeps one entry per CDR3 protein. In the table there are roughly 69,000 distinct CDR3 sequences, under 25% of which are singletons. This CDR3 spans 13 amino acids. V was clipped by 6 bases and J by 2 bases, with 11 bases between them. Germline values: CDR1 DFQATT, CDR2 SNEGSKA (reference sequence). The sequencing sample was made of memory CD4+ T cells sorted from a lymph node. The subset was: memory CD4+ T cells, CD4+CD45RO+CD25-. The J gene is TRBJ1-3, the V gene TRBV20-1; no reliable D call. The receptor's source is a female donor with breast cancer. The CDR3 DNA reads TGCAGTGCCCTTCCCGGGGCTGGAAACACCATATATTTT. Protein product: CSALPGAGNTIYF.